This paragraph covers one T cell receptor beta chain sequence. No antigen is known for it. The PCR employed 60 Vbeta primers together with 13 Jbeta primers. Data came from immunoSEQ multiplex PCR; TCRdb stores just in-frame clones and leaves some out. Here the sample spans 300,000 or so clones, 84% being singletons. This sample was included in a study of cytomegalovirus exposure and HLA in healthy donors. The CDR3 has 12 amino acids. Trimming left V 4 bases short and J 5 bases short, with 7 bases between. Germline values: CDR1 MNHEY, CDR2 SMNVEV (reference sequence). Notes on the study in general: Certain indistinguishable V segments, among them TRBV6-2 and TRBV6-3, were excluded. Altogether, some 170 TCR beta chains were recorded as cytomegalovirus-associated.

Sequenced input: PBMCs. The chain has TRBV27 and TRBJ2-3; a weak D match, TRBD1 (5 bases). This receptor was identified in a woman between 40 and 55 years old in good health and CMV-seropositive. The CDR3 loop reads CASSWGKDTQYF. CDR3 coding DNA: TGTGCCAGCAGTTGGGGCAAAGATACGCAGTATTTT.